This T cell receptor beta chain was found in a study of shared clonotypes between healthy human individuals. Study conclusions and caveats: Naive subsets usually exceeded memory subsets in estimated richness. Sequencing depth was expected to influence donor clonotype sharing.

In the case of this clone: Its antigen is as yet unknown.

The V and J ends lost 7 bases and 8 bases respectively, with 18 bases between them. The germline gives CDR1 LGHNT, CDR2 FRNRAP. The length of the CDR3 is 14 residues. For each subset, genomic DNA was distributed in equal portions over several immunoSEQ plates. Libraries were prepared by immunoSEQ multiplex PCR; TCRdb keeps only in-frame clonotypes and omits some of them. In the table there are about 1.5 million clones, 95% to 99% of which are singletons. Sequenced: naive CD4+ T cells sorted from blood. Subset given: CD45RA+ positively selected. The clonotype was recovered from a man aged 25-40 years in good health. The J gene is TRBJ2-1, the V gene TRBV12-5; perhaps TRBD2 as D (6 bases). CDR3 coding DNA: TGTGCTAGTGCCCCCGATCTGGGAGGTTATGAGCAGTTCTTC. Its translation: CASAPDLGGYEQFF.